Following are 29 T cell receptor beta chains from one sample sequenced in a study of blood T cell repertoires in COVID-19. Assay: immunoSEQ multiplex PCR; the TCRdb copy retains only in-frame clones and omits some. The sample yields 55,000 to 90,000 clones, 81% seen once. The sequenced material came from peripheral blood. All receptors come from a woman between 70 and 85 years old with acute or convalescent COVID-19.

V gene TRBV4-1 combines with J gene TRBJ2-3; D gene ambiguous. The CDR3 sequence is 15 residues long. Trimming took off 4 bases at V and 0 bases at J, with 11 bases between the two ends. Germline lookup yields CDR1 MGHRA and CDR2 YSYEKL. CDR3 sequence (DNA): TGCGCCAGCAGCCTCCTACTCGTGAGCACAGATACGCAGTATTTT. This sequence encodes CASSLLLVSTDTQYF.

The chain couples TRBV6-2 or TRBV6-3 to TRBJ1-1; no firm D call. V lost 2 bases, J lost 10 bases, and 14 bases lay in between. Germline CDR1 and CDR2: MNHEY and SVGEGT. CDR3 length: 13 residues. The CDR3 sequence is CASSYMVSESAFF. CDR3 sequence (DNA): TGTGCCAGCAGTTACATGGTGTCGGAGTCAGCTTTCTTT.

This chain joins TRBV19 and TRBJ1-2; D not certain. The germline V gene encodes CDR1 LNHDA and CDR2 SQIVND (reference sequence). This CDR3 contains 14 residues. V gave up 8 bases and J gave up 3 bases, with 16 bases separating them. CDR3 in DNA: TGTGCCAGTGGGAGTCCCCAGGAGTACTATGGCTACACCTTC. Encoded protein: CASGSPQEYYGYTF.

This clone occurred a few times. The chain joins TRBV7-2 to TRBJ1-2; unclear D gene. The V end was cut by 1 base, the J end by 3 bases, with 6 bases between. The CDR3 has 13 amino acids. The germline gives CDR1 SGHTA, CDR2 FQGNSA. CDR3 nucleotides: TGTGCCAGCAGCTTAGACGGAGACTATGGCTACACCTTC. As protein: CASSLDGDYGYTF.

This chain uses TRBV11-2 with TRBJ2-5, with D possibly TRBD2 on 5 matching bases. Per the germline V gene, CDR1 is SGHAT and CDR2 is FQNNGV. Trimming stripped 5 bases from V and 1 base from J, with 14 bases between. There are 15 residues in the CDR3. The CDR3 sequence is CASSALTGVQETQYF. For the CDR3, the DNA is TGTGCCAGCAGCGCCCTGACCGGGGTCCAAGAGACCCAGTACTTC.

This clone was detected only once. This chain links TRBV6-5 with TRBJ1-5; TRBD1 matches 12 bases. The CDR3 spans 16 residues. The J segment lost 3 bases and the V segment lost 8 bases, leaving 8 bases of the junction unmatched. CDR1 is MNHEY and CDR2 is SVGAGI in the germline V gene. CDR3 sequence: CASGWGQGADNQPQHF. As DNA, the CDR3 is TGTGCCAGCGGTTGGGGACAGGGGGCGGACAATCAGCCCCAGCATTTT.

The J gene is TRBJ2-3, the V gene TRBV29-1, with 9 bases identical to TRBD2. This CDR3 contains 16 residues. CDR1 and CDR2 (germline): SQVTM, ANQGSEA. The V gene end was trimmed by 3 bases and the J gene end by 0 bases; junction bases not matched to a gene: 7. CDR3 nucleotide sequence: TGCAGCGTTGACCGAATAGCGGGAGACAGCACAGATACGCAGTATTTT. Protein: CSVDRIAGDSTDTQYF.

This clone was seen only a few times. V usage is TRBV5-4 and J usage is TRBJ2-5; 8 bases map to TRBD2. This CDR3 comprises 14 residues. V shed 5 bases, J shed 5 bases, and the junction held 8 bases outside the gene matches. Per germline, CDR1 SGHNT and CDR2 YYREEE (reference sequence). The CDR3 nucleotides are TGTGCCAGCAGTCCGGCGGGGGGCGCGGAGACCCAGTACTTC. This translates into CASSPAGGAETQYF. Full variable domain (outside the CDR3, taken from reference TRBV5-4 and TRBJ2-5): ETGVTQSPTHLIKTRGQQVTLRCSSQSGHNTVSWYQQALGQGPQFIFQYYREEENGRGNFPPRFSGLQFPNYSSELNVNALELDDSALYLCASSPAGGAETQYFGPGTRLLVL.

The V call is TRBV30, the J call TRBJ1-1; D unresolved. The CDR3 has 10 amino acids. V was trimmed by 5 bases and J by 4 bases, leaving 5 bases between them. Germline assignment: CDR1 GTSNPN and CDR2 SVGIG (reference sequence). For the CDR3, the DNA is TGTGCCTGGTACGGCACTGAAGCTTTCTTT. It codes for CAWYGTEAFF.

The chain combines TRBV9 with TRBJ2-7, with D possibly being TRBD1 (5 bases). V dropped 0 bases and J dropped 6 bases, with 16 bases sitting between them. Per germline, CDR1 SGDLS and CDR2 YYNGEE. The CDR3 consists of 15 residues. The CDR3 DNA reads as TGTGCCAGCAGCGTAGGGGGCACGCCCACAAGCGAGCAGTACTTC. The encoded protein is CASSVGGTPTSEQYF.

This sequence joins TRBV30 and TRBJ2-5; 8 bases are a match to TRBD1. Germline V gene lookup returns CDR1 GTSNPN and CDR2 SVGIG (reference sequence). There are 14 residues in the CDR3. J lost 1 base, V lost 0 bases, and 1 base had no gene match. CDR3 coding DNA: TGTGCCTGGAGTGTAGGACAGGGCCAAGAGACCCAGTACTTC. Translated, it gives CAWSVGQGQETQYF.

The chain recombines TRBV7-9 with TRBJ1-1; no reliable D call. V lost 5 bases, J lost 10 bases, and 14 bases lay in between. This CDR3 is built from 12 residues. Germline V gene lookup returns CDR1 SEHNR and CDR2 FQNEAQ (reference sequence). CDR3 DNA sequence: TGTGCCAGCAGCCAACGGGAGGTGGCAGCTTTCTTT. Amino acids: CASSQREVAAFF.

The genes are TRBV2 and TRBJ2-7; TRBD1 matches at 11 bases. CDR3 length equals 15 residues. Germline CDR1 SNHLY, CDR2 FYNNEI. V shed 4 bases and J 3 bases; nucleotides not matched to a gene: 5. The CDR3 DNA is TGTGCCAGCAGTGGACGCGGGACAGGGGGCTACGAGCAGTACTTC. Translation gives CASSGRGTGGYEQYF.

The rearrangement uses TRBV2 and TRBJ1-6, with a tentative D call TRBD1 (5 bases). This CDR3 has 14 residues. V dropped 7 bases and J dropped 8 bases, with 15 bases sitting between them. Germline CDR1 SNHLY, CDR2 FYNNEI. The CDR3 here is CASKVRVDHSPLHF. The CDR3, as DNA: TGTGCCAGCAAGGTCAGGGTGGATCATTCACCCCTCCACTTT.

This clone was seen just once. CDR3 nucleotides: TGTGCCTGGAACCCTTCGGGGGGAGAGACCCAGTACTTC. Amino acids: CAWNPSGGETQYF. The chain joins TRBV30 to TRBJ2-5, with TRBD2 matching over 7 bases. Germline lookup yields CDR1 GTSNPN and CDR2 SVGIG (reference sequence). The V gene end was trimmed by 4 bases and the J gene end by 4 bases; junction bases not matched to a gene: 6. This CDR3 is built from 13 residues.

The J gene is TRBJ1-4, the V gene TRBV28; 9 nucleotides agree with TRBD1. From germline, CDR1 is MDHEN and CDR2 SYDVKM. Trimming at V came to 6 bases and at J to 8 bases, leaving 7 bases not matched to a gene. The CDR3 is made up of 14 amino acids. The CDR3 DNA reads TGTGCCAGCAGGCGACAGGGGGGGATAGAAAAACTGTTTTTT. Translation gives CASRRQGGIEKLFF. Full variable domain (missing parts from reference TRBV28 and TRBJ1-4): DVKVTQSSRYLVKRTGEKVFLECVQDMDHENMFWYRQDPGLGLRLIYFSYDVKMKEKGDIPEGYSVSREKKERFSLILESASTNQTSMYLCASRRQGGIEKLFFGSGTQLSVL.

This sequence joins TRBV28 and TRBJ2-7, with 9 positions matching TRBD1. In germline, CDR1 is MDHEN, CDR2 SYDVKM. The CDR3 has 14 residues. The V and J ends lost 5 bases and 6 bases, in that order; junction bases with no gene match: 8. The CDR3 sequence: CASSVSGQGGEQYF. CDR3 coding DNA: TGTGCCAGCAGTGTGTCGGGACAGGGTGGCGAGCAGTACTTC.

This CDR3 reads CAITPGDRGDYGYTF. CDR3 nucleotides: TGTGCCATCACCCCCGGGGACAGGGGGGACTATGGCTACACCTTC. The V and J genes are TRBV10-3 and TRBJ1-2; 11 bases fit TRBD1. Germline V gives CDR1 ENHRY, CDR2 SYGVKD. CDR3 size: 15 residues. V lost 7 bases and J lost 3; bases outside the gene matches: 7.

The chain is built from TRBV2 and TRBJ1-2, with 8 bases lining up with TRBD1. The CDR3 sequence is 13 residues long. V was pared by 6 bases and J by 5 bases, with 5 bases of the junction left unmatched. Per germline, CDR1 SNHLY and CDR2 FYNNEI. CDR3 sequence: CASREGQVYGYTF. CDR3 nucleotide sequence: TGTGCCAGCAGGGAGGGACAGGTTTATGGCTACACCTTC.

J is TRBJ2-6 and V is TRBV19; 7 bases agree with TRBD1. The CDR3 runs to 15 residues. Germline V gene data show CDR1 as LNHDA and CDR2 as SQIVND (reference sequence). Germline trimming cut 10 bases from V and 5 bases from J; bases unmatched to any gene: 11. CDR3 residues: CATTDRALRANVLTF. CDR3 in DNA: TGTGCCACTACCGACAGGGCCCTTCGGGCCAACGTCCTGACTTTC. The variable domain in full, with the rest retrieved from reference TRBV19 and TRBJ2-6, is DGGITQSPKYLFRKEGQNVTLSCEQNLNHDAMYWYRQDPGQGLRLIYYSQIVNDFQKGDIAEGYSVSREKKESFPLTVTSAQKNPTAFYLCATTDRALRANVLTFGAGSRLTVL.

V and J are TRBV4-1 and TRBJ2-1; D possibly corresponds to TRBD1 (5 bases). The germline V gene encodes CDR1 MGHRA and CDR2 YSYEKL. The CDR3 runs 16 residues. The V end lost 3 bases, the J end lost 3 bases, and 15 bases lay between the germline ends. Here the CDR3 DNA reads TGCGCCAGCAGCCATAAACCAACAGGTGTCTACAATGAGCAGTTCTTC. Protein sequence: CASSHKPTGVYNEQFF.

This clone was counted a single time. This chain uses TRBV11-2 with TRBJ2-5; TRBD1 matches 7 bases. Germline CDR1 SGHAT, CDR2 FQNNGV. After removal of 0 bases from V and 4 bases from J, the junction contained 5 bases not matched to a gene. The CDR3 totals 15 residues. CDR3 region: CASSLDLTGAETQYF. CDR3 DNA: TGTGCCAGCAGCTTAGATCTAACAGGGGCAGAGACCCAGTACTTC.

V usage is TRBV28 and J usage is TRBJ1-2; TRBD1 agrees at 8 bases. Germline V CDR1 and CDR2: MDHEN, SYDVKM. CDR3 length equals 15 residues. J gave up 3 bases and V 3 bases, and 6 bases lay outside the gene matches. The CDR3 DNA follows: TGTGCCAGCAGTTTCCCCGCACAGGGGGACTATGGCTACACCTTC. Protein sequence: CASSFPAQGDYGYTF.

The CDR3 spells CASSFYGRVNEQFF. CDR3 DNA: TGTGCCAGCAGCTTCTACGGGAGGGTTAATGAGCAGTTCTTC. This sequence joins TRBV11-2 and TRBJ2-1, with 8 bases fitting TRBD2. The ends lost 3 bases at V and 7 bases at J; junction bases unmatched: 5. Germline V lookup: CDR1 SGHAT, CDR2 FQNNGV. This CDR3 region has 14 residues.

The rearrangement links TRBV6-2 or TRBV6-3 to TRBJ1-2; 9 bases map to TRBD1. CDR3 length: 15 amino acids. The V and J ends lost 2 bases and 6 bases, in that order; junction bases with no gene match: 7. Per germline, CDR1 MNHEY and CDR2 SVGEGT. CDR3 region: CASSYLGQGLNGYTF. The CDR3, as DNA: TGTGCCAGCAGTTACCTGGGACAGGGTTTGAATGGCTACACCTTC.

The rearrangement links TRBV7-9 to TRBJ2-5; 8 positions match TRBD2. CDR3 length equals 15 residues. The V and J ends lost 3 bases and 4 bases, in that order; junction bases with no gene match: 7. Germline V gene data show CDR1 as SEHNR and CDR2 as FQNEAQ (reference sequence). The CDR3 region is CASSLSGLAGETQYF. In DNA form, the CDR3 reads TGTGCCAGCAGCTTGTCGGGGCTAGCGGGAGAGACCCAGTACTTC.

The rearrangement uses TRBV5-1 and TRBJ1-2; no definite D call. Trimming took off 1 base at V and 7 bases at J, with 17 bases between the two ends. The length of the CDR3 is 15 residues. Per the germline V gene, CDR1 is SGHRS and CDR2 is YFSETQ. The CDR3 region is CASSLFEAAEGGYTF. CDR3 sequence (DNA): TGCGCCAGCAGCTTGTTTGAGGCGGCGGAGGGTGGCTACACCTTC.

The rearrangement uses TRBV6-5 and TRBJ2-3, with 9 bases that match TRBD2. Germline CDR1 MNHEY, CDR2 SVGAGI. V was pared by 0 bases and J by 1 base, with 2 bases of the junction left unmatched. The CDR3 has 16 residues. The CDR3 is CASSYSAGGRTDTQYF. The CDR3, as DNA: TGTGCCAGCAGTTACTCAGCGGGGGGCCGCACAGATACGCAGTATTTT.

The V call is TRBV5-5, the J call TRBJ1-5; D may be TRBD1 (5 bases). The CDR3 covers 15 residues. Trimming removed 0 bases from V and 1 base from J, with 8 bases in between. Per germline, CDR1 SGHKS and CDR2 YYEKEE (reference sequence). The CDR3 DNA follows: TGTGCCAGCAGCTTGGACAGGATGAGCAATCAGCCCCAGCATTTT. It yields the protein CASSLDRMSNQPQHF. Based on the CDR3 plus reference TRBV5-5 and TRBJ1-5, the full variable domain is DAGVTQSPTHLIKTRGQQVTLRCSPISGHKSVSWYQQVLGQGPQFIFQYYEKEERGRGNFPDRFSARQFPNYSSELNVNALLLGDSALYLCASSLDRMSNQPQHFGDGTRLSIL.